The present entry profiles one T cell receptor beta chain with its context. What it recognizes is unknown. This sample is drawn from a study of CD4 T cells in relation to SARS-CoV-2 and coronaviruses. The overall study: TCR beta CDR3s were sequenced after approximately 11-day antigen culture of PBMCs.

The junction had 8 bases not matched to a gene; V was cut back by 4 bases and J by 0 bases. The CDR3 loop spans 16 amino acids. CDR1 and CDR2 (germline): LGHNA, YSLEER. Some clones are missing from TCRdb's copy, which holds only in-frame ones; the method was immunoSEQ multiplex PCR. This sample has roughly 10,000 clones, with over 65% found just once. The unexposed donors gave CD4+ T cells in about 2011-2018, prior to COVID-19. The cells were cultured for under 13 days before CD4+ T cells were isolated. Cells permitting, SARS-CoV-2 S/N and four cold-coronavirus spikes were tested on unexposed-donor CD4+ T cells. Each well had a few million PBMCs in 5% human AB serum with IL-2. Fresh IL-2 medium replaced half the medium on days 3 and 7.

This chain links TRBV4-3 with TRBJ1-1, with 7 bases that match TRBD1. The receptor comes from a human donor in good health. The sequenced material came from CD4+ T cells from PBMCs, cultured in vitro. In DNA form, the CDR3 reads TGCGCCAGCAGCCCCGGCGGCAGGGGGATGAACACTGAAGCTTTCTTT. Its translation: CASSPGGRGMNTEAFF.